These 4 T cell receptor beta chains came from one sample sequenced in a study of PD-L1 blockade in urothelial cancer. TCRdb keeps only in-frame clones here, not all; method: immunoSEQ multiplex PCR. Found here are around 80,000 clones, about 90% of them singletons; the top ten hold under 6%. The specimen comprised PBMCs, sampled around atezolizumab (anti-PD-L1) treatment. Receptors originate from a woman in her 70s with urothelial cancer.

The CDR3: CASSAQTGLNNEQFF. The CDR3 DNA is TGTGCCAGCAGCGCCCAGACAGGGCTTAACAATGAGCAGTTCTTC. The chain recombines TRBV7-2 with TRBJ2-1; TRBD1 matches at 7 bases. Germline values: CDR1 SGHTA, CDR2 FQGNSA. The V gene end was trimmed by 5 bases and the J gene end by 5 bases; junction bases not matched to a gene: 9. The CDR3 runs 15 residues.

The V gene is TRBV7-3, the J gene TRBJ2-3; 14 bases fit TRBD2. J lost 4 bases, V lost 5 bases, and 5 bases had no gene match. The germline V gene has CDR1 SGHTA and CDR2 FQGTGA. This CDR3 region has 16 residues. CDR3 coding DNA: TGTGCCAGCAGCAAGGGACTAGCGGGAGTATCAGATACGCAGTATTTT. Encoded protein: CASSKGLAGVSDTQYF.

The J gene is TRBJ2-2, the V gene TRBV14, with TRBD1 matching 9 bases. Trimming cost V 1 base and J 3 bases; bases outside gene matches: 3. The CDR3 length is 16 residues. Germline V CDR1 and CDR2: SGHDN, FVKESK. CDR3 sequence reads: CASSQGWTGDTGELFF. CDR3 coding DNA: TGTGCCAGCAGCCAAGGTTGGACAGGGGACACCGGGGAGCTGTTTTTT.

CDR3 in DNA: TGTGCCAGCAGTGAAGGGCGGGGGCCGTTCTACGAGCAGTACTTC. Its translation is CASSEGRGPFYEQYF. The chain joins TRBV6-1 to TRBJ2-7, with TRBD2 as a possible D gene (7 bases). The CDR3 is 15 residues long. Germline lookup yields CDR1 MNHNS and CDR2 SASEGT. Trimming shortened V by 1 base and J by 3 bases, and 13 bases separated the two germline ends.